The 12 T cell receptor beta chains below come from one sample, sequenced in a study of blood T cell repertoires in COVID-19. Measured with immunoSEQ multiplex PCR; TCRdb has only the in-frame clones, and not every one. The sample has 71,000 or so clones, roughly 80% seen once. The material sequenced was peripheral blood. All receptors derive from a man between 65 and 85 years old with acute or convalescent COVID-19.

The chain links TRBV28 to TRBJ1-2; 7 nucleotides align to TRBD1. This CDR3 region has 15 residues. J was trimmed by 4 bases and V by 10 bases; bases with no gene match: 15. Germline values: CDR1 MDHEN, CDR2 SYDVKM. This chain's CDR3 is CAISWGVGGGYGYTF. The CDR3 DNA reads TGTGCCATCTCCTGGGGTGTAGGGGGCGGCTATGGCTACACCTTC.

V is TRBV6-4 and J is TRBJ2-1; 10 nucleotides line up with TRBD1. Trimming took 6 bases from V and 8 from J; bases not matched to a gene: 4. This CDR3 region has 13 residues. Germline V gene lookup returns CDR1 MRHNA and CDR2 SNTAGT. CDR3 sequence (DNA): TGTGCCAGCAGCCTGGACAGGGGGGATGAGCAGTTCTTC. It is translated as CASSLDRGDEQFF.

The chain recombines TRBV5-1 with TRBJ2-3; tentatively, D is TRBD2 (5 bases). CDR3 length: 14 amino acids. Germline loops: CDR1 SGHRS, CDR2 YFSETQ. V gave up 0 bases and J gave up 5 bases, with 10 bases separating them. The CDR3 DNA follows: TGCGCCAGCAGCTTGGGGCTAGCTGAAGATACGCAGTATTTT. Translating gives CASSLGLAEDTQYF.

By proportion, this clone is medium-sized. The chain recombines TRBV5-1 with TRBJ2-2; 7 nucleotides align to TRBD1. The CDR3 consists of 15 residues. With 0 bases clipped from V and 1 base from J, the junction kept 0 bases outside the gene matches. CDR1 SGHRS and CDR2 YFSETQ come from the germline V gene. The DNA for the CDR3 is TGCGCCAGCAGCTTGGGGGACAGGAACACCGGGGAGCTGTTTTTT. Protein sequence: CASSLGDRNTGELFF.

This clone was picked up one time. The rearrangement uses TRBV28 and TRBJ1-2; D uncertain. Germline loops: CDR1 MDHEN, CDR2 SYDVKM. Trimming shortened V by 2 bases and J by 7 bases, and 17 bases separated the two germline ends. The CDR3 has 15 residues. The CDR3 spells CASSLAAQSGGGYTF. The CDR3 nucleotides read TGTGCCAGCAGTTTAGCGGCCCAATCAGGAGGTGGCTACACCTTC.

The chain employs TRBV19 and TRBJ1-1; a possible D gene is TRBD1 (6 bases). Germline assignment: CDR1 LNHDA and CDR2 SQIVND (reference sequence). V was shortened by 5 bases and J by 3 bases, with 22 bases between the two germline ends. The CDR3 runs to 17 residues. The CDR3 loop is CASSEGRRGALDTEAFF. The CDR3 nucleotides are TGTGCCAGTAGTGAAGGGCGACGGGGGGCTCTTGACACTGAAGCTTTCTTT. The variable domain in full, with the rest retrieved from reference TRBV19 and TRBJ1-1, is DGGITQSPKYLFRKEGQNVTLSCEQNLNHDAMYWYRQDPGQGLRLIYYSQIVNDFQKGDIAEGYSVSREKKESFPLTVTSAQKNPTAFYLCASSEGRRGALDTEAFFGQGTRLTVV.

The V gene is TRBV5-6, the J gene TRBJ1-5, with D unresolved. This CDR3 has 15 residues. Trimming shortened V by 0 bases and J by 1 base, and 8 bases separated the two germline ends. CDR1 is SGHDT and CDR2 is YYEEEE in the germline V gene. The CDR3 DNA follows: TGTGCCAGCAGCTTGGCTCCAGGAAGCAATCAGCCCCAGCATTTT. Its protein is CASSLAPGSNQPQHF.

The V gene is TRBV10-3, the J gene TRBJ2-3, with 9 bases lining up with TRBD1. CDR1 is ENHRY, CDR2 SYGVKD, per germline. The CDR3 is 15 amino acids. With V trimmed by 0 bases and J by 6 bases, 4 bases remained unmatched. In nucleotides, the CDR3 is TGTGCCATCAGTGAGTCTACAGGGGGCGCGGATACGCAGTATTTT. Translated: CAISESTGGADTQYF.

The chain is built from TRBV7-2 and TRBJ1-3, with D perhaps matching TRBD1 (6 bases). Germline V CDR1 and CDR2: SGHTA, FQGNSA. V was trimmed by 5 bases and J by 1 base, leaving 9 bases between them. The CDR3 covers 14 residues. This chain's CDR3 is CASSLGTSGNTIYF. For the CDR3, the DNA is TGTGCCAGCAGCCTCGGGACATCTGGAAACACCATATATTTT.

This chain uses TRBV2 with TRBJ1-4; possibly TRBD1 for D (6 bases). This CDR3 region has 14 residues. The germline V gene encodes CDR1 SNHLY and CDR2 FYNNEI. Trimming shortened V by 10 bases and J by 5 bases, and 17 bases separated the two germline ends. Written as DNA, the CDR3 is TGTGCCAATAAAGACAGGAAGGCAAATGAAAAACTGTTTTTT. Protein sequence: CANKDRKANEKLFF. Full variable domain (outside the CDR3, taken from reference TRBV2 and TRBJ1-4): EPEVTQTPSHQVTQMGQEVILRCVPISNHLYFYWYRQILGQKVEFLVSFYNNEISEKSEIFDDQFSVERPDGSNFTLKIRSTKLEDSAMYFCANKDRKANEKLFFGSGTQLSVL.

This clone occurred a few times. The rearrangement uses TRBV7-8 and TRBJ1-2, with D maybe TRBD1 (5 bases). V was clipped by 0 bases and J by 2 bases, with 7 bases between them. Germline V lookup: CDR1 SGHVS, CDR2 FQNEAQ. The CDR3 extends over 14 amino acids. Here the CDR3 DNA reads TGTGCCAGCAGCTTAGCGACAGCAAACTATGGCTACACCTTC. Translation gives CASSLATANYGYTF.

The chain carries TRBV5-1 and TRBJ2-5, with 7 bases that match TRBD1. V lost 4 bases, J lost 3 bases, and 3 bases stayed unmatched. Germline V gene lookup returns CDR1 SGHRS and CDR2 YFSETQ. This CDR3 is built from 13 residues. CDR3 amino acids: CASSTGTEETQYF. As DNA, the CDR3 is TGCGCCAGCAGCACTGGGACAGAAGAGACCCAGTACTTC.